This TCR beta chain was recovered during a study of T cell responses to AZD1222 COVID-19 vaccine. Findings and limits, study-wide: At 160-218 and 743-854, vaccine-associated CD4 TCRs were dominant, and they spanned spike. Only 5 or 6 people who got AZD1222 tested seropositive at baseline. Donors in the cohort were predominantly white British and more often female, and clonal diversity was possibly underestimated.

Trimming cost V 0 bases and J 0 bases; bases outside gene matches: 9. The V gene's germline CDR1 is SEHNR and CDR2 FQNEAQ (reference sequence). CDR3 length equals 18 residues. Turning to this clone: Its antigen remains unidentified.

Produced via immunoSEQ multiplex PCR; TCRdb's table is partial and in-frame only. This sample has 130,000 to 150,000 clones, with 86% found just once. The sample here was peripheral blood, taken 28 days after the second AZD1222 dose. The V gene is TRBV7-9, the J gene TRBJ1-2; the match to TRBD1 covers 8 bases. This receptor was obtained from an adult who received the AZD1222 COVID-19 vaccine. The chain's CDR3 is CASSLAKDRVAPNYGYTF. The CDR3 DNA reads as TGTGCCAGCAGCTTAGCAAAGGACAGGGTAGCTCCTAACTATGGCTACACCTTC.